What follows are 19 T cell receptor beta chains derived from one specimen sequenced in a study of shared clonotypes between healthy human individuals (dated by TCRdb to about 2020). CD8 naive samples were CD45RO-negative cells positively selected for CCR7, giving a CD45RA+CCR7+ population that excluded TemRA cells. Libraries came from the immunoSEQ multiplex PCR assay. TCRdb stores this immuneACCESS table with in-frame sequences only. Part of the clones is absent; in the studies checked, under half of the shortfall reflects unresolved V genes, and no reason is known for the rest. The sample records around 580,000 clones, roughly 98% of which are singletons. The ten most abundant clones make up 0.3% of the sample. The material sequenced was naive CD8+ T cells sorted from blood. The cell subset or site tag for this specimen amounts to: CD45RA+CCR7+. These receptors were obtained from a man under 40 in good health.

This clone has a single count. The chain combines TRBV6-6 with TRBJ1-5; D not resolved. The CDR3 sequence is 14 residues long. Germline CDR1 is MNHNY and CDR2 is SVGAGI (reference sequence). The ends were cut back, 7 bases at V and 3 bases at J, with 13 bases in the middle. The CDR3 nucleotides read TGTGCCAGCACCTTAGGTGGCCTCAATCAGCCCCAGCATTTT. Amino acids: CASTLGGLNQPQHF.

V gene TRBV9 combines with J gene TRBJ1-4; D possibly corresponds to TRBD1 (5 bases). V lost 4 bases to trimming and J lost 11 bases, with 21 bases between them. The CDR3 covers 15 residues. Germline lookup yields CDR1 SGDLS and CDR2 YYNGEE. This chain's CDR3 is CASSSEDSSIRKLFF. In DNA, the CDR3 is TGTGCCAGCAGCTCCGAAGACAGCTCCATTAGGAAACTGTTTTTT.

Written as DNA, the CDR3 is TGTGCCAGCAGCTTTATACGGGGGGTCCAAGAGACCCAGTACTTC. Protein sequence: CASSFIRGVQETQYF. The gene calls are TRBV7-9 and TRBJ2-5, with 7 bases that match TRBD2. V trimming: 3 bases; J trimming: 1 base; junction bases outside the gene matches: 5. CDR1 is SEHNR, CDR2 FQNEAQ, per germline (reference sequence). This CDR3 region has 15 residues.

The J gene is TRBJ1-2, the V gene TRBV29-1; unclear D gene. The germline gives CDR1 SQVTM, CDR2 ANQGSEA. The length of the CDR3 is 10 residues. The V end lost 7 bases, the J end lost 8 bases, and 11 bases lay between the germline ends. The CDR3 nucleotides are TGCAGCGCCCGGACGGGGGGCTACACCTTC. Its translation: CSARTGGYTF.

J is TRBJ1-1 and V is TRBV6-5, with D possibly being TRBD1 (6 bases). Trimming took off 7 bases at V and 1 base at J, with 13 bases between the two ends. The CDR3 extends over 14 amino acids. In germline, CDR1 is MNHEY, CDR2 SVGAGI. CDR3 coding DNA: TGTGCCAGCATCTCCGGGACAAAGAACACTGAAGCTTTCTTT. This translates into CASISGTKNTEAFF.

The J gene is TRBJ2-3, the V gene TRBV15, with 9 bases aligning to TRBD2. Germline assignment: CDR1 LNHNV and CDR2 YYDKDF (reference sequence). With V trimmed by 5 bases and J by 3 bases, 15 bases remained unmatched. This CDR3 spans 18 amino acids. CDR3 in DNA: TGTGCCACCAGCTCGGGCTTAGCTAGCGGGATCGGGACAGATACGCAGTATTTT. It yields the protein CATSSGLASGIGTDTQYF.

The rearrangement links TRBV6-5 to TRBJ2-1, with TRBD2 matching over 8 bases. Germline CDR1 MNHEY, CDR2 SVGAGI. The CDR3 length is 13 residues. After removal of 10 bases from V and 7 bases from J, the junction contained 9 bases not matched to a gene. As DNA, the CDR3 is TGTGCCACTAAAGCGGGAGATTATAATGAGCAGTTCTTC. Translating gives CATKAGDYNEQFF.

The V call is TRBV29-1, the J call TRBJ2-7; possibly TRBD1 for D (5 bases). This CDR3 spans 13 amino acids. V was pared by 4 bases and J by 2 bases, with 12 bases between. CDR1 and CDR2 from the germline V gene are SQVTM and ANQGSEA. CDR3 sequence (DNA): TGCAGCGTTGTGGTAGGGGCGACCTACGAGCAGTACTTC. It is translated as CSVVVGATYEQYF.

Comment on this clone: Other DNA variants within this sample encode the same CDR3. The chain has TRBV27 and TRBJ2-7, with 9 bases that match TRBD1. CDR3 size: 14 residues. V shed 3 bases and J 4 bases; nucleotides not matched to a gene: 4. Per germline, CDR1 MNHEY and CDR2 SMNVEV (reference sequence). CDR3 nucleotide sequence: TGTGCCAGCAGTTTTGGGACAGGGTCTTACGAGCAGTACTTC. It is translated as CASSFGTGSYEQYF.

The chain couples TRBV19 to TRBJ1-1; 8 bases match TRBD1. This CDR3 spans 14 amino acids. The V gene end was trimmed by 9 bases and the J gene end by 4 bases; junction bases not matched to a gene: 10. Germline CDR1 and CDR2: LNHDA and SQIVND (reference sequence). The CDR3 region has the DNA TGTGCCAGCCTTCTCGGGACAGGCCTCACTGAAGCTTTCTTT. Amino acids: CASLLGTGLTEAFF.

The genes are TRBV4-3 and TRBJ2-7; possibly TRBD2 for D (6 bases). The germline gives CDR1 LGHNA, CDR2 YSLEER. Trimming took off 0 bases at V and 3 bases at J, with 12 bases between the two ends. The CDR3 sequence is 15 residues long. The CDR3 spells CASSQDYGGNYEQYF. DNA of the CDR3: TGCGCCAGCAGCCAAGATTACGGGGGAAACTACGAGCAGTACTTC.

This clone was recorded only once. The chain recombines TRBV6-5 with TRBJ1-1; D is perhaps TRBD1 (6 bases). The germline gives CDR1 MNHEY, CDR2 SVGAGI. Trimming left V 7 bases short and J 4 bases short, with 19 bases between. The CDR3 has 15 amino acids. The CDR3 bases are TGTGCCAGCAACGCAGCCTTGAGGGGGAGCACTGAAGCTTTCTTT. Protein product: CASNAALRGSTEAFF.

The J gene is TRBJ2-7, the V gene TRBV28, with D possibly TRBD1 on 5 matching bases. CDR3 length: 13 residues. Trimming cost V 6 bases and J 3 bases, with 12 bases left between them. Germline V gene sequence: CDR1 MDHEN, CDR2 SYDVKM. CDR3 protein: CASRSLTVYEQYF. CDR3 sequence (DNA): TGTGCCAGCAGATCCCTGACAGTCTACGAGCAGTACTTC.

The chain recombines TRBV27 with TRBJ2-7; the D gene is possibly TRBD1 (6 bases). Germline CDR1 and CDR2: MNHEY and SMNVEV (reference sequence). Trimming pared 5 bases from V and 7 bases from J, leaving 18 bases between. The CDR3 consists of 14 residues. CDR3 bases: TGTGCCAGCAGTCGATCCTCAGGGGTGCGTGAGCAGTACTTC. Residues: CASSRSSGVREQYF.

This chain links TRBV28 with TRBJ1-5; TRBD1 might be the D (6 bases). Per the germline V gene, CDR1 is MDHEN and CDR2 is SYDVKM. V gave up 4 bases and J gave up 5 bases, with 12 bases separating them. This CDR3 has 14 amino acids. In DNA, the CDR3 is TGTGCCAGCAGTTCCACAGGGTTGCATCAGCCCCAGCATTTT. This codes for CASSSTGLHQPQHF.

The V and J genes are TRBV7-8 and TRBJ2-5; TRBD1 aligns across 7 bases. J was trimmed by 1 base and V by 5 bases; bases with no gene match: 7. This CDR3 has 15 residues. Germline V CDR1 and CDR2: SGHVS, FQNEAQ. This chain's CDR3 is CASSVAGGSQETQYF. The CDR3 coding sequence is TGTGCCAGCAGCGTCGCAGGGGGTAGCCAAGAGACCCAGTACTTC.

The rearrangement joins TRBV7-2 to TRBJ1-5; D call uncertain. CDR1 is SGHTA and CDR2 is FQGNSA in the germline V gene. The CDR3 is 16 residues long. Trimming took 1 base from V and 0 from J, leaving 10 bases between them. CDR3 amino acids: CASSLVRYYSNQPQHF. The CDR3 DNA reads TGTGCCAGCAGCTTAGTACGGTATTATAGCAATCAGCCCCAGCATTTT. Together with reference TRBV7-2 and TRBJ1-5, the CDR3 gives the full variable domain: GAGVSQSPSNKVTEKGKDVELRCDPISGHTALYWYRQSLGQGLEFLIYFQGNSAPDKSGLPSDRFSAERTGGSVSTLTIQRTQQEDSAVYLCASSLVRYYSNQPQHFGDGTRLSIL.

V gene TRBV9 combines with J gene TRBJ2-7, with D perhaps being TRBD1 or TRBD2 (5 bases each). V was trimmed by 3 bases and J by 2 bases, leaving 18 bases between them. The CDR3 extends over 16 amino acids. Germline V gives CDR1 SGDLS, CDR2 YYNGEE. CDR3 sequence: CASSAGTLGYTYEQYF. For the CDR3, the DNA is TGTGCCAGCAGCGCTGGGACGCTCGGATATACCTACGAGCAGTACTTC.

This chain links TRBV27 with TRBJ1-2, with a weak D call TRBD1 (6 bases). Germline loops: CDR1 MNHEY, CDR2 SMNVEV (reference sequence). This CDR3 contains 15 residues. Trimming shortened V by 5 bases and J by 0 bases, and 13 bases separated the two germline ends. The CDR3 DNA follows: TGTGCCAGCAGTCCAACAGGGCCCGCTAACTATGGCTACACCTTC. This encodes CASSPTGPANYGYTF.